The 5 T cell receptor beta chains given below trace back to one sample, sequenced in a study of OX40 agonist ivuxolimab in advanced cancers. Assay: immunoSEQ multiplex PCR; the TCRdb copy retains only in-frame clones and omits some. The sample consists of some 86,000 clones, around 82% of them appearing once. This sample comprised CD4+ or CD8+ T cells sorted from blood, obtained in a trial of the OX40 agonist ivuxolimab. All receptors derive from an adult with an advanced solid tumor such as melanoma, head and neck, liver or kidney cancer.

This chain connects TRBV7-3 to TRBJ2-2, with 9 positions matching TRBD2. The CDR3 sequence is 14 residues long. CDR1 SGHTA and CDR2 FQGTGA come from the germline V gene. V lost 6 bases and J lost 8; bases outside the gene matches: 7. The DNA of the CDR3 is TGTGCCAGCAGATTTAGCGGGAGTACTGGGGAGCTGTTTTTT. Translated, it gives CASRFSGSTGELFF. The full variable domain, in which reference TRBV7-3 and TRBJ2-2 provide the parts outside the CDR3, is GAGVSQTPSNKVTEKGKYVELRCDPISGHTALYWYRQSLGQGPEFLIYFQGTGAADDSGLPNDRFFAVRPEGSVSTLKIQRTERGDSAVYLCASRFSGSTGELFFGEGSRLTVL.

This chain links TRBV10-2 with TRBJ2-5, with 9 nucleotides matching TRBD2. The V gene's germline CDR1 is WSHSY and CDR2 SAAADI. There are 15 residues in the CDR3. V lost 0 bases and J lost 13; bases outside the gene matches: 12. The DNA of the CDR3 is TGCGCCAGCAGTGAGTCGAAAGAGCGGGAGGTCTCCTGGTACTTC. It is translated as CASSESKEREVSWYF.

The chain recombines TRBV19 with TRBJ2-7, with D possibly TRBD1 on 6 matching bases. Trimming removed 5 bases from V and 2 bases from J, with 13 bases in between. CDR3 length: 14 amino acids. Per germline, CDR1 LNHDA and CDR2 SQIVND (reference sequence). CDR3 DNA sequence: TGTGCCAGTAGTGCTTTACAGGGACCCTACGAGCAGTACTTC. It encodes CASSALQGPYEQYF. The entire variable domain, with the rest obtained from reference TRBV19 and TRBJ2-7, is as follows: DGGITQSPKYLFRKEGQNVTLSCEQNLNHDAMYWYRQDPGQGLRLIYYSQIVNDFQKGDIAEGYSVSREKKESFPLTVTSAQKNPTAFYLCASSALQGPYEQYFGPGTRLTVT.

The V gene is TRBV7-8, the J gene TRBJ2-7, with 7 bases lining up with TRBD2. Trimming removed 5 bases from V and 3 bases from J; junction bases left unmatched: 7. Looked up from germline, CDR1 is SGHVS and CDR2 is FQNEAQ. The CDR3 runs 14 residues. The CDR3 loop reads CASSAWGGSYEQYF. The CDR3 DNA reads TGTGCCAGCAGCGCGTGGGGCGGGAGCTACGAGCAGTACTTC.

The chain combines TRBV5-4 with TRBJ2-3; D is possibly TRBD1 (6 bases). Germline V gene sequence: CDR1 SGHNT, CDR2 YYREEE (reference sequence). This CDR3 is 16 amino acids long. V was shortened by 3 bases and J by 3 bases, with 17 bases between the two germline ends. The CDR3 DNA reads TGTGCCAGCAGCTACGGCCCCCGGACAGTGACAGATACGCAGTATTTT. It yields the protein CASSYGPRTVTDTQYF.